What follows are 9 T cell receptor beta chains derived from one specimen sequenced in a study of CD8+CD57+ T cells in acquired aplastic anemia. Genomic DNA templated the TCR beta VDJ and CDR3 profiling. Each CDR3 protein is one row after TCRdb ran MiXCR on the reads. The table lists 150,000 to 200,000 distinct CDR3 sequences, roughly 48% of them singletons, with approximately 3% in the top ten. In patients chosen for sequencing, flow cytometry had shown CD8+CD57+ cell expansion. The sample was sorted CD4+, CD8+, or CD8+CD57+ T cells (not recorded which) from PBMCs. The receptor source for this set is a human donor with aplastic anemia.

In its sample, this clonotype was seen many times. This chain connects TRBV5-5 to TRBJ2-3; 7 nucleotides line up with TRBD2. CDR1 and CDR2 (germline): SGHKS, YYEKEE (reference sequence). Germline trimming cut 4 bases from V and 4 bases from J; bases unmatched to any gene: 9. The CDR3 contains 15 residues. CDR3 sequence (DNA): TGTGCCAGCAGCCTTGTCGGACTAGTGTCAGATACGCAGTATTTT. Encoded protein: CASSLVGLVSDTQYF. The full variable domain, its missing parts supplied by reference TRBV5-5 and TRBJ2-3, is DAGVTQSPTHLIKTRGQQVTLRCSPISGHKSVSWYQQVLGQGPQFIFQYYEKEERGRGNFPDRFSARQFPNYSSELNVNALLLGDSALYLCASSLVGLVSDTQYFGPGTRLTVL.

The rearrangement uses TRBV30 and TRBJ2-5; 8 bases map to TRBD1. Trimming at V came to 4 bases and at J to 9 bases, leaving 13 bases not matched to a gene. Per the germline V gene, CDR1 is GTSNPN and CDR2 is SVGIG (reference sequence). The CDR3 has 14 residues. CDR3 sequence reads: CAWIGQGSNQPQYF. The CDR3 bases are TGTGCCTGGATAGGACAGGGTAGCAATCAGCCCCAGTACTTC. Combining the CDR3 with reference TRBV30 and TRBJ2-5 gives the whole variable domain SQTIHQWPATLVQPVGSPLSLECTVEGTSNPNLYWYRQAAGRGLQLLFYSVGIGQISSEVPQNLSASRPQDRQFILSSKKLLLSDSGFYLCAWIGQGSNQPQYFGPGTRLLVL.

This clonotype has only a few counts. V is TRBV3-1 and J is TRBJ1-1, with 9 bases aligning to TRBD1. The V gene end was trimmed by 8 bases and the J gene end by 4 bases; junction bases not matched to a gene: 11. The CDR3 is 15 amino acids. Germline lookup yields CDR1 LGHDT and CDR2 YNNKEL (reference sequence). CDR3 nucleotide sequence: TGTGCCAGCTCCTCGGACAGGGGCGATGGCACTGAAGCTTTCTTT. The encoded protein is CASSSDRGDGTEAFF. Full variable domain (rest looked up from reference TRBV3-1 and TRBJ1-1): DTAVSQTPKYLVTQMGNDKSIKCEQNLGHDTMYWYKQDSKKFLKIMFSYNNKELIINETVPNRFSPKSPDKAHLNLHINSLELGDSAVYFCASSSDRGDGTEAFFGQGTRLTVV.

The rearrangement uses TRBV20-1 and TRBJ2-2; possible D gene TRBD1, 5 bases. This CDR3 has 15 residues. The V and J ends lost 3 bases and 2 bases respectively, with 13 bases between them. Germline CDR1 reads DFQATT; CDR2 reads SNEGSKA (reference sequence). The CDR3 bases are TGCAGTGCTAGGGCCGGACATATTAACACCGGGGAGCTGTTTTTT. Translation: CSARAGHINTGELFF.

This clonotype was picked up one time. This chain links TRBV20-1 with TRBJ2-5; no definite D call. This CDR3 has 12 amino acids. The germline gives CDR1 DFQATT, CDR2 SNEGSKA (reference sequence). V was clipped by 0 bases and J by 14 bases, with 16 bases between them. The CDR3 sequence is CSARDRVSPPYF. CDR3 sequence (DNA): TGCAGTGCTAGAGATCGGGTGTCTCCCCCTTACTTC.

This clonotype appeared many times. DNA of the CDR3: TGTGCCAGCAGTTATTACGGCACCGGGGAGCTGTTTTTT. It translates to CASSYYGTGELFF. The chain carries TRBV6-5 and TRBJ2-2; D not resolved. The germline V gene has CDR1 MNHEY and CDR2 SVGAGI. Trimming shortened V by 3 bases and J by 4 bases, and 6 bases separated the two germline ends. There are 13 residues in the CDR3.

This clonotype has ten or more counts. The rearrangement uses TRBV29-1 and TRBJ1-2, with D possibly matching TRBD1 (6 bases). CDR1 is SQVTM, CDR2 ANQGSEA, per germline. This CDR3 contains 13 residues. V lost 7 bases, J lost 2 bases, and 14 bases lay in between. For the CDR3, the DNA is TGCAGCGCTGTTGGGGGGCCAAACTATGGCTACACCTTC. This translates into CSAVGGPNYGYTF.

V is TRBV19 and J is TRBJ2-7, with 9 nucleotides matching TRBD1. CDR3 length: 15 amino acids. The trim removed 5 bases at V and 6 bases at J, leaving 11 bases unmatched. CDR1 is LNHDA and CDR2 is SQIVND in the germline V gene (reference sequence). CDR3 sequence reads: CASSVILTGGGEQYF. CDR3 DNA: TGTGCCAGTAGTGTCATTCTTACAGGGGGCGGCGAGCAGTACTTC.

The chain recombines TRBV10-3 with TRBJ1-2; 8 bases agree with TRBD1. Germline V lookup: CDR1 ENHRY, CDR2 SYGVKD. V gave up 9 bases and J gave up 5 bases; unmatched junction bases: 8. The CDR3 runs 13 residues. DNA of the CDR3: TGTGCCATTACCGGGACAGGCGCATATGGCTACACCTTC. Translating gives CAITGTGAYGYTF.